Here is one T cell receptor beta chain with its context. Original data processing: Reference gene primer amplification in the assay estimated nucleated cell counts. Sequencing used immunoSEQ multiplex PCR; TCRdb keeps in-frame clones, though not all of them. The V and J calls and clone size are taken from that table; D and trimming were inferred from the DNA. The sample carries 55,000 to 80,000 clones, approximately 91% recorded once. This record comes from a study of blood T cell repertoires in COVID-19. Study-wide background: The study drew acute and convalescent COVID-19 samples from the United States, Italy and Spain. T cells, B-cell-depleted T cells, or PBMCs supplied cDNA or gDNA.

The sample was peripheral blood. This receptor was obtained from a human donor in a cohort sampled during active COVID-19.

The CDR3 nucleotides read TGTGCCAGCTCACCTCTCGGGTTCGGGAGGAACACCGGGGAGCTGTTTTTT. It specifies CASSPLGFGRNTGELFF. This chain connects TRBV18 to TRBJ2-2; possibly TRBD2 for D (6 bases). V shed 3 bases and J shed 1 base, with 15 bases lying between them. The CDR3 has 17 amino acids. Germline V gene data show CDR1 as KGHSH and CDR2 as LQKENI. The full variable domain, completed using reference TRBV18 and TRBJ2-2, is NAGVMQNPRHLVRRRGQEARLRCSPMKGHSHVYWYRQLPEEGLKFMVYLQKENIIDESGMPKERFSAEFPKEGPSILRIQQVVRGDSAAYFCASSPLGFGRNTGELFFGEGSRLTVL.